These 31 T cell receptor beta chains originate from one sample sequenced in a study of Ad26.COV2.S vaccination and SARS-CoV-2 variants. Stated treatment: roughly 19 received Ad26.COV2.S at low or high dose, single or two shots; 5 received placebo; per-sample allocation not given. Specimen acquisition occurred on day 63 following the initial vaccine or placebo injection. The protocol was immunoSEQ multiplex PCR, while the TCRdb copy is restricted to in-frame clones and leaves out a portion. The sample lists 400,000 to 500,000 clones, nearly 90% seen once, with just over 2.5% in the top ten. The input for sequencing was peripheral blood, taken in a trial of Ad26.COV2.S vaccine versus placebo. These receptors were obtained from a person aged 18-60 years who received the Ad26.COV2.S COVID-19 vaccine or a placebo.

V gene TRBV15 combines with J gene TRBJ1-5; 8 nucleotides line up with TRBD1. Germline CDR1 is LNHNV and CDR2 is YYDKDF (reference sequence). This CDR3 spans 15 amino acids. Trimming cost V 4 bases and J 6 bases; bases outside gene matches: 8. The CDR3 region is CATSTDRGWGQPQHF. The CDR3 DNA reads as TGTGCCACCAGCACTGACAGGGGTTGGGGTCAGCCCCAGCATTTT. The full variable domain, with the rest looked up from reference TRBV15 and TRBJ1-5, is DAMVIQNPRYQVTQFGKPVTLSCSQTLNHNVMYWYQQKSSQAPKLLFHYYDKDFNNEADTPDNFQSRRPNTSFCFLDIRSPGLGDTAMYLCATSTDRGWGQPQHFGDGTRLSIL.

The genes are TRBV7-8 and TRBJ1-2; 9 nucleotides line up with TRBD1. In germline, CDR1 is SGHVS, CDR2 FQNEAQ. CDR3 size: 15 residues. Germline trimming cut 4 bases from V and 5 bases from J; bases unmatched to any gene: 8. CDR3 sequence: CASSSGTGWEYGYTF. Here the CDR3 DNA reads TGTGCCAGCAGCTCAGGGACAGGGTGGGAGTATGGCTACACCTTC.

The chain joins TRBV7-2 to TRBJ2-3, with D perhaps assigned TRBD1 or TRBD2 (5 bases each). Trimming removed 5 bases from V and 0 bases from J, with 12 bases in between. CDR3 length: 15 residues. Germline values: CDR1 SGHTA, CDR2 FQGNSA. CDR3 in amino acids: CASSRSRDSTDTQYF. CDR3 sequence (DNA): TGTGCCAGCAGCCGGTCCCGGGACAGCACAGATACGCAGTATTTT.

The chain carries TRBV10-1 and TRBJ2-7; tentative D call: TRBD2 (6 bases). The CDR3 contains 15 residues. Between the trimmed V and J ends, which lost 7 bases and 3 bases, there was a span of 19 bases. Germline V gene lookup returns CDR1 WNHNN and CDR2 SYGVQD (reference sequence). The CDR3 here is CASTDGDGGHYEQYV. CDR3 nucleotides: TGCGCCAGCACCGATGGGGACGGAGGGCACTACGAGCAGTACGTC.

CDR3 region: CASSLSGGQANIQYF. DNA for the CDR3: TGTGCCAGCAGCTTATCAGGGGGGCAGGCAAACATTCAGTACTTC. This sequence joins TRBV7-2 and TRBJ2-4; D is perhaps TRBD1 (7 bases). The CDR3 is made up of 15 amino acids. The V end was cut by 2 bases, the J end by 6 bases, with 14 bases between. Germline V gives CDR1 SGHTA, CDR2 FQGNSA.

The rearrangement joins TRBV18 to TRBJ1-5; TRBD1 might be the D (6 bases). Germline CDR1 reads KGHSH; CDR2 reads LQKENI. V lost 4 bases, J lost 0 bases, and 10 bases lay in between. The CDR3 contains 15 residues. The CDR3 region is CASSLVGHSNQPQHF. The CDR3 nucleotides are TGTGCCAGCTCACTCGTGGGACATAGCAATCAGCCCCAGCATTTT.

This chain uses TRBV7-2 with TRBJ1-2, with 8 bases identical to TRBD1. J was trimmed by 4 bases and V by 1 base; bases with no gene match: 5. Germline V lookup: CDR1 SGHTA, CDR2 FQGNSA. This CDR3 spans 15 amino acids. The CDR3 here is CASSLGTGRIYGYTF. CDR3 nucleotides: TGTGCCAGCAGCTTAGGGACAGGGAGGATCTATGGCTACACCTTC.

The chain couples TRBV5-1 to TRBJ2-2; 10 nucleotides line up with TRBD2. Germline V lookup: CDR1 SGHRS, CDR2 YFSETQ. V was clipped by 4 bases and J by 6 bases; unmatched bases: 6. This CDR3 has 15 residues. Written as DNA, the CDR3 is TGCGCCAGCAGCCCTCCAGCGGGGGGGTCCGGGGAGCTGTTTTTT. Its protein product is CASSPPAGGSGELFF. The full variable domain, with the rest looked up from reference TRBV5-1 and TRBJ2-2, is KAGVTQTPRYLIKTRGQQVTLSCSPISGHRSVSWYQQTPGQGLQFLFEYFSETQRNKGNFPGRFSGRQFSNSRSEMNVSTLELGDSALYLCASSPPAGGSGELFFGEGSRLTVL.

This chain joins TRBV6-6 and TRBJ2-4, with 12 bases that match TRBD1. CDR1 and CDR2 (germline): MNHNY, SVGAGI (reference sequence). The V segment lost 6 bases and the J segment 0 bases; nucleotides outside the gene matches: 18. The CDR3 length is 21 residues. The CDR3 spells CASSGSIGTGGPRLAKNIQYF. The CDR3, as DNA: TGTGCCAGCAGCGGTTCGATAGGGACAGGGGGCCCTCGACTAGCCAAAAACATTCAGTACTTC.

The chain combines TRBV6-5 with TRBJ1-2; 7 bases are a match to TRBD1. This CDR3 region has 13 residues. Germline CDR1 reads MNHEY; CDR2 reads SVGAGI. V gave up 5 bases and J gave up 8 bases; unmatched junction bases: 8. CDR3 sequence reads: CASSPRQGYGYTF. CDR3 nucleotides: TGTGCCAGCAGTCCGCGACAGGGATACGGCTACACCTTC.

V usage is TRBV7-2 and J usage is TRBJ2-3; 11 bases agree with TRBD2. Germline-derived CDR1 and CDR2 are SGHTA and FQGNSA. The CDR3 has 18 amino acids. J gave up 3 bases and V 4 bases, and 12 bases lay outside the gene matches. In DNA form, the CDR3 reads TGTGCCAGCAGCTCACCTTATAGCGGGAGGGCCGAGACAGATACGCAGTATTTT. The encoded protein is CASSSPYSGRAETDTQYF.

The V gene is TRBV4-3, the J gene TRBJ1-6; 7 bases map to TRBD1. CDR1 and CDR2 from the germline V gene are LGHNA and YSLEER. The V gene end was trimmed by 3 bases and the J gene end by 7 bases; junction bases not matched to a gene: 9. CDR3 size: 16 residues. CDR3 nucleotides: TGCGCCAGCAGCCAGGCACCGGGACAGACAAATTCACCCCTCCACTTT. Its protein product is CASSQAPGQTNSPLHF.

The chain has TRBV2 and TRBJ2-5; 7 nucleotides agree with TRBD2. The V segment lost 1 base and the J segment 1 base; nucleotides outside the gene matches: 0. The CDR3 spans 14 residues. Germline V gene lookup returns CDR1 SNHLY and CDR2 FYNNEI. Here the CDR3 reads CASSEGTSQETQYF. Here the CDR3 DNA reads TGTGCCAGCAGTGAAGGGACTAGCCAAGAGACCCAGTACTTC.

V gene TRBV13 combines with J gene TRBJ2-2, with TRBD1 matching over 7 bases. This CDR3 has 14 residues. Germline CDR1 is PRHDT and CDR2 is FYEKMQ (reference sequence). The V gene end was trimmed by 5 bases and the J gene end by 5 bases; junction bases not matched to a gene: 5. In nucleotides, the CDR3 is TGTGCCAGCAGCCCGACAGGGTGGACCGGGGAGCTGTTTTTT. Amino acid sequence: CASSPTGWTGELFF. Using reference TRBV13 and TRBJ2-2 for the parts outside the CDR3, the full variable domain is AAGVIQSPRHLIKEKRETATLKCYPIPRHDTVYWYQQGPGQDPQFLISFYEKMQSDKGSIPDRFSAQQFSDYHSELNMSSLELGDSALYFCASSPTGWTGELFFGEGSRLTVL.

The chain employs TRBV28 and TRBJ2-3; D unclear. Trimming cost V 7 bases and J 1 base, with 9 bases left between them. CDR3 length: 13 residues. Germline-derived CDR1 and CDR2 are MDHEN and SYDVKM. CDR3 amino acids: CASTITGTDTQYF. The CDR3 nucleotides read TGTGCCAGCACGATAACCGGCACAGATACGCAGTATTTT.

The chain is built from TRBV7-3 and TRBJ2-1, with a weak D call TRBD2 (5 bases). V lost 2 bases and J lost 3, with 11 bases in between. This CDR3 region has 15 residues. CDR1 is SGHTA, CDR2 FQGTGA, per germline. In DNA form, the CDR3 reads TGTGCCAGCAGCTTAGGTAGCGCGAACTACAATGAGCAGTTCTTC. Its protein is CASSLGSANYNEQFF. The full variable domain, rest sourced from reference TRBV7-3 and TRBJ2-1, is GAGVSQTPSNKVTEKGKYVELRCDPISGHTALYWYRQSLGQGPEFLIYFQGTGAADDSGLPNDRFFAVRPEGSVSTLKIQRTERGDSAVYLCASSLGSANYNEQFFGPGTRLTVL.

V is TRBV10-3 and J is TRBJ1-1; no firm D call. CDR3 length: 14 residues. V was cut by 1 base and J by 4 bases, with 10 bases left in between. CDR1 and CDR2 from the germline V gene are ENHRY and SYGVKD. The CDR3 region has the DNA TGTGCCATCAGTGAGTTCGCCCGAGGCACTGAAGCTTTCTTT. It yields the protein CAISEFARGTEAFF.

The rearrangement links TRBV6-5 to TRBJ2-1, with D perhaps matching TRBD1 (6 bases). Germline CDR1 reads MNHEY; CDR2 reads SVGAGI. CDR3 length equals 12 residues. V was shortened by 6 bases and J by 9 bases, with 12 bases between the two germline ends. The CDR3, as DNA: TGTGCCAGCAGATCAGGGGCATTTGAGCAGTTCTTC. Protein sequence: CASRSGAFEQFF.

V and J are TRBV15 and TRBJ2-2; D is ambiguous. The V gene lost 4 bases and the J gene lost 4 bases, with 10 bases spanning the gap. Looked up from germline, CDR1 is LNHNV and CDR2 is YYDKDF (reference sequence). This CDR3 region has 14 residues. CDR3: CATSKSRSTGELFF. CDR3 DNA: TGTGCCACCAGCAAATCCAGGAGCACCGGGGAGCTGTTTTTT.

The rearrangement joins TRBV5-4 to TRBJ1-4; TRBD1 is a possible D gene (5 bases). Germline CDR1 and CDR2: SGHNT and YYREEE (reference sequence). The CDR3 contains 15 residues. V gave up 4 bases and J gave up 7 bases, with 17 bases separating them. The CDR3 loop is CASSRGREKGEKLFF. Written as DNA, the CDR3 is TGTGCCAGCAGCCGGGGCCGGGAGAAAGGTGAAAAACTGTTTTTT. The full variable domain, completed using reference TRBV5-4 and TRBJ1-4, is ETGVTQSPTHLIKTRGQQVTLRCSSQSGHNTVSWYQQALGQGPQFIFQYYREEENGRGNFPPRFSGLQFPNYSSELNVNALELDDSALYLCASSRGREKGEKLFFGSGTQLSVL.

The chain joins TRBV24-1 to TRBJ2-3, with 7 bases that match TRBD2. The CDR3 sequence is 15 residues long. In germline, CDR1 is KGHDR, CDR2 SFDVKD. The V and J ends lost 5 bases and 5 bases, in that order; junction bases with no gene match: 9. CDR3 amino acids: CATSASSGAGDTQYF. Here the CDR3 DNA reads TGTGCCACCAGTGCGTCCAGCGGGGCCGGAGATACGCAGTATTTT.

The chain joins TRBV5-4 to TRBJ1-4; 10 positions match TRBD1. This CDR3 is 16 amino acids long. V lost 7 bases to trimming and J lost 5 bases; unmatched junction nucleotides: 11. Germline CDR1 and CDR2: SGHNT and YYREEE (reference sequence). The CDR3 DNA follows: TGTGCCAGCTCTTATCCGGGACAGGGGATGAATGAAAAACTGTTTTTT. Amino acids: CASSYPGQGMNEKLFF.

This chain uses TRBV18 with TRBJ2-5; TRBD1 is a possible D gene (5 bases). The CDR3 totals 14 residues. Germline-derived CDR1 and CDR2 are KGHSH and LQKENI. The V and J ends lost 0 bases and 5 bases respectively, with 10 bases between them. In DNA, the CDR3 is TGTGCCAGCTCACCACCTCAGGGTTTTGAGACCCAGTACTTC. Its translation is CASSPPQGFETQYF. The full variable domain, in which reference TRBV18 and TRBJ2-5 provide the parts outside the CDR3, is NAGVMQNPRHLVRRRGQEARLRCSPMKGHSHVYWYRQLPEEGLKFMVYLQKENIIDESGMPKERFSAEFPKEGPSILRIQQVVRGDSAAYFCASSPPQGFETQYFGPGTRLLVL.

The chain couples TRBV4-2 to TRBJ1-3; a possible D gene is TRBD1 (5 bases). The germline V and J ends were trimmed by 5 bases and 0 bases, with 17 bases remaining between them. Looked up from germline, CDR1 is LGHNA and CDR2 is YNFKEQ. This CDR3 is 17 amino acids long. Here the CDR3 reads CASSTRGGAISGNTIYF. CDR3 coding DNA: TGTGCCAGCAGCACACGCGGAGGGGCCATCTCTGGAAACACCATATATTTT.

The chain links TRBV5-1 to TRBJ2-1, with a possible D match to TRBD1 (5 bases). Germline V gives CDR1 SGHRS, CDR2 YFSETQ. V lost 0 bases, J lost 8 bases, and 12 bases lay in between. The CDR3 totals 14 residues. Here the CDR3 reads CASSLGGARYEQFF. As DNA, the CDR3 is TGCGCCAGCAGCTTGGGTGGGGCGCGGTATGAGCAGTTCTTC.

This chain connects TRBV5-6 to TRBJ1-3; D perhaps matches TRBD1 (6 bases). Per the germline V gene, CDR1 is SGHDT and CDR2 is YYEEEE. CDR3 length: 15 amino acids. V was pared by 2 bases and J by 3 bases, with 12 bases between. CDR3 sequence (DNA): TGTGCCAGCAGCTTTCGTCCAGGGGTTGGAAACACCATATATTTT. Translation: CASSFRPGVGNTIYF.

The chain carries TRBV5-1 and TRBJ1-2; D perhaps matches TRBD1 (5 bases). Germline CDR1 reads SGHRS; CDR2 reads YFSETQ. The length of the CDR3 is 12 residues. The V end was cut by 7 bases, the J end by 5 bases, with 12 bases between. The CDR3 region has the DNA TGCGCCAGCTCAGGGTTTGGATATGGCTACACCTTC. Translated, it gives CASSGFGYGYTF.

The chain is built from TRBV5-4 and TRBJ2-1; 10 bases agree with TRBD1. The CDR3 totals 12 residues. Germline CDR1 reads SGHNT; CDR2 reads YYREEE (reference sequence). Trimming removed 7 bases from V and 9 bases from J; junction bases left unmatched: 4. DNA for the CDR3: TGTGCCAGCCGCCGGGACAGGGGTGAGCAGTTCTTC. Amino acid sequence: CASRRDRGEQFF.

This sequence joins TRBV29-1 and TRBJ1-2; 9 bases agree with TRBD1. V lost 2 bases and J lost 5; bases outside the gene matches: 9. The germline V gene encodes CDR1 SQVTM and CDR2 ANQGSEA. The CDR3 length is 15 residues. The CDR3 here is CSVEITGGAGYGYTF. As DNA, the CDR3 is TGCAGCGTTGAAATTACAGGGGGCGCTGGGTATGGCTACACCTTC.

The chain uses TRBV19 and TRBJ2-2; D remains unclear. Germline V gene sequence: CDR1 LNHDA, CDR2 SQIVND (reference sequence). The CDR3 covers 15 residues. Between the trimmed V and J ends, which lost 0 bases and 7 bases, there was a span of 12 bases. Written as DNA, the CDR3 is TGTGCCAGTAGTATAGATCGAGTGGGCGGCGGGGAGCTGTTTTTT. Its translation is CASSIDRVGGGELFF.

This chain links TRBV7-8 with TRBJ1-6; 7 bases align to TRBD1. V shed 5 bases and J 5 bases; nucleotides not matched to a gene: 12. This CDR3 spans 17 amino acids. CDR1 and CDR2 from the germline V gene are SGHVS and FQNEAQ. The CDR3 loop reads CASSARGGTVNNSPLHF. CDR3 sequence (DNA): TGTGCCAGCAGCGCCAGGGGGGGGACAGTCAATAATTCACCCCTCCACTTT.